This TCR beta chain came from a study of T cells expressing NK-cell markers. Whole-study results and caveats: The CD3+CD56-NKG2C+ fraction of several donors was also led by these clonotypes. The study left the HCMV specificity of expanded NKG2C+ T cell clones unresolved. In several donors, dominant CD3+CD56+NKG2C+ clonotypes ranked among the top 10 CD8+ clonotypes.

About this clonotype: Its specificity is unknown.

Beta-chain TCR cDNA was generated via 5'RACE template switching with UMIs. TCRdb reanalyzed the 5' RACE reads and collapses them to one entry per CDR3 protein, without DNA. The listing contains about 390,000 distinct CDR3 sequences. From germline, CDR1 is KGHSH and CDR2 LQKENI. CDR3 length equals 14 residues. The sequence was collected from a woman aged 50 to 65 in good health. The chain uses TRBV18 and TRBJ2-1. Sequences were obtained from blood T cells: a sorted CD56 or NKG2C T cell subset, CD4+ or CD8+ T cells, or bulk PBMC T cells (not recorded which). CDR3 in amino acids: CASSPSPSPNEQFF.